The TCR beta chain described here comes from a study of T cell repertoires in cytomegalovirus infection. This clonotype came up many times. Its antigen is unidentified. TCRdb reprocessed the reads with MiXCR, giving one entry per CDR3 protein. The sample consists of about 230,000 distinct CDR3 sequences, around 6.6% of them appearing once. Study findings and constraints: Carriers of CMV plus the relevant HLA were identified by cumulative public TCR beta family frequency. The ex vivo response was dominated by HLA-C-restricted CMV-specific TCR beta clonotypes.

Germline-derived CDR1 and CDR2 are SQVTM and ANQGSEA. The V end was cut by 4 bases, the J end by 3 bases, with 7 bases between. This CDR3 contains 11 residues. The sequence was collected from a human donor in good health (CMV status not recorded). Some clones in this sample may be carry-over from other donors' samples. Sequenced material: PBMCs. J is TRBJ2-7 and V is TRBV29-1; no reliable D call. This CDR3 reads CSVVGVYEQYF. As DNA, the CDR3 is TGCAGCGTTGTGGGTGTCTACGAGCAGTACTTC.